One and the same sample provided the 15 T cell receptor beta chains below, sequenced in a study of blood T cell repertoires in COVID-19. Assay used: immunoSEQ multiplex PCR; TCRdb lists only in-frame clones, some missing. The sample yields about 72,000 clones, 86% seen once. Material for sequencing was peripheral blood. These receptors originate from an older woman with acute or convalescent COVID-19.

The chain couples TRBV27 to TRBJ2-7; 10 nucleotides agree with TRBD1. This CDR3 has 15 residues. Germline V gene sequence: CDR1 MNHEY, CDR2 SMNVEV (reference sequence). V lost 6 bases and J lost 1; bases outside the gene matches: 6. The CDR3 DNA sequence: TGTGCCAGCAGCTCAAGGACAGGGGGTTCCTACGAGCAGTACTTC. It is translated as CASSSRTGGSYEQYF.

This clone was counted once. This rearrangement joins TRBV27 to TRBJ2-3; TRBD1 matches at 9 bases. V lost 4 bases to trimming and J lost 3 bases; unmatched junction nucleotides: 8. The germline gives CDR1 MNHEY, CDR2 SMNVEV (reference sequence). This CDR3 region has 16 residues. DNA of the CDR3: TGTGCCAGCAGTTCCACCGGGACAGGGATGACAGATACGCAGTATTTT. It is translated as CASSSTGTGMTDTQYF.

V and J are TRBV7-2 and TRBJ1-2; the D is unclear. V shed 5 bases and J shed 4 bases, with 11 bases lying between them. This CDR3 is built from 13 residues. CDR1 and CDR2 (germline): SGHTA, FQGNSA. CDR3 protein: CASSSTELYGYTF. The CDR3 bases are TGTGCCAGCAGCAGTACAGAGCTCTATGGCTACACCTTC.

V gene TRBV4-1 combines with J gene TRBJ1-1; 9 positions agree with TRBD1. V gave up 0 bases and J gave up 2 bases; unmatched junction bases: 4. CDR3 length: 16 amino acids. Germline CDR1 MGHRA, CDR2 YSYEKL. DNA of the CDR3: TGCGCCAGCAGCCAAGAGACAGGGGGTGGAAACACTGAAGCTTTCTTT. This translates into CASSQETGGGNTEAFF.

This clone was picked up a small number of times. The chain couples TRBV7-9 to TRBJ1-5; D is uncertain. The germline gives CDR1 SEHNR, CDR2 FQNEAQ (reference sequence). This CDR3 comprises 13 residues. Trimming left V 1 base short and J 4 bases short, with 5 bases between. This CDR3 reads CASSLERNQPQHF. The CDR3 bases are TGTGCCAGCAGCTTAGAGCGGAATCAGCCCCAGCATTTT. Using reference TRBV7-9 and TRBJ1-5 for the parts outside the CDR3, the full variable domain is DTGVSQNPRHKITKRGQNVTFRCDPISEHNRLYWYRQTLGQGPEFLTYFQNEAQLEKSRLLSDRFSAERPKGSFSTLEIQRTEQGDSAMYLCASSLERNQPQHFGDGTRLSIL.

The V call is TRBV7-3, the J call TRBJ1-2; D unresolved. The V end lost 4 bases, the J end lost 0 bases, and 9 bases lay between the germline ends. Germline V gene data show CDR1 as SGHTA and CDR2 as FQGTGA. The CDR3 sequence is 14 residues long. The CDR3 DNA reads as TGTGCCAGCAGCTACGACACCTCTAACTATGGCTACACCTTC. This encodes CASSYDTSNYGYTF.

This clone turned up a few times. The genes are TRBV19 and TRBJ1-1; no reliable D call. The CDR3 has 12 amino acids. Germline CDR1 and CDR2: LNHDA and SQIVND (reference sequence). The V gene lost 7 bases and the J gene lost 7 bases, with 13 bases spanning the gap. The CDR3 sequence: CASTPREGEAFF. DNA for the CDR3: TGTGCCAGTACCCCCAGAGAGGGTGAAGCTTTCTTT.

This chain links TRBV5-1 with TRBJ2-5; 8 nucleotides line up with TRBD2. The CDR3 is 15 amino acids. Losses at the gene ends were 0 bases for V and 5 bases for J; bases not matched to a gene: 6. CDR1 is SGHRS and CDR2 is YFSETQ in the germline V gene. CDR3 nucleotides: TGCGCCAGCAGCTTGGGCGGGGGGCCAACCGAGACCCAGTACTTC. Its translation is CASSLGGGPTETQYF.

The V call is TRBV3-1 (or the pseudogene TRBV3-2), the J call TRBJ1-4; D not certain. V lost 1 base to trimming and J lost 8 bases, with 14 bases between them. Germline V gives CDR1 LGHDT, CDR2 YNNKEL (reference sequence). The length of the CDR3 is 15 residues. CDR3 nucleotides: TGTGCCAGCAGCCAAGCCGCGACTACGACCGAAAAACTGTTTTTT. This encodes CASSQAATTTEKLFF.

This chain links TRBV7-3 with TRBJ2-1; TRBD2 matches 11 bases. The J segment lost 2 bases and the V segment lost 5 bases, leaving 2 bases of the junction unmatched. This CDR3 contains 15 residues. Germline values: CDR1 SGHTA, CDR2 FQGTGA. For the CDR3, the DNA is TGTGCCAGCAGCATAGCGGGGGGGCCCTACAATGAGCAGTTCTTC. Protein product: CASSIAGGPYNEQFF.

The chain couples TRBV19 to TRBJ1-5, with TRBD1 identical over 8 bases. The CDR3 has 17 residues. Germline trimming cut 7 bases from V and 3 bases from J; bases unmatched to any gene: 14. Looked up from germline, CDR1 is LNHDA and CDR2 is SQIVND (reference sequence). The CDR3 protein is CASTPGTGGGINQPQHF. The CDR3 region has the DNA TGTGCCAGTACTCCGGGTACAGGGGGGGGTATCAATCAGCCCCAGCATTTT.

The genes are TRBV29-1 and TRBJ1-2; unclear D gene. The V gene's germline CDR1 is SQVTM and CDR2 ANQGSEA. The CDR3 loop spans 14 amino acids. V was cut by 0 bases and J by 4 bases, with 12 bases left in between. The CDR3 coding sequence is TGCAGCGTTGAAGAAGGAGTGGGAGCCTATGGCTACACCTTC. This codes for CSVEEGVGAYGYTF.

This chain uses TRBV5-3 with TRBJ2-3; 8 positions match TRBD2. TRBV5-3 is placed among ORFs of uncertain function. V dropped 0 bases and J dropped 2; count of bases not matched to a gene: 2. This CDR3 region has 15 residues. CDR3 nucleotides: TGTGCCAGAAGCTTGGTCGGGGGGGCCACAGATACGCAGTATTTT. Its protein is CARSLVGGATDTQYF.

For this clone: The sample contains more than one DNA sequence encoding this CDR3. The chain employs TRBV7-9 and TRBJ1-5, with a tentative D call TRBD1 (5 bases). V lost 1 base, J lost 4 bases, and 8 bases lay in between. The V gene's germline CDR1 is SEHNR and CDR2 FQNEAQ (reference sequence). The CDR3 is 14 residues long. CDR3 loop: CASSLGGGNQPQHF. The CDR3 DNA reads TGTGCCAGCAGCTTAGGTGGGGGGAATCAGCCCCAGCATTTT.

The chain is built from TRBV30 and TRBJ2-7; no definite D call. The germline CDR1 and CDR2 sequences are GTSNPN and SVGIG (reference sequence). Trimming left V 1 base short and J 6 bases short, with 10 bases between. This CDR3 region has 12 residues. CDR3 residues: CAWSGDNGEQYF. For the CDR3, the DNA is TGTGCCTGGAGTGGAGATAACGGCGAGCAGTACTTC.